This TCR beta chain was recovered during a study of T cells in Graves' hyperthyroidism and ophthalmopathy. The source material, RNA transcripts, was used to amplify TCR beta CDR3 regions. TCR CDR3 regions were first amplified by RT-PCR with HTBI primers. TCRdb re-called the multiplex PCR reads with MiXCR, one entry per CDR3 protein. The table includes around 350,000 distinct CDR3 sequences, around a quarter detected once. This clonotype has only a few counts. This CDR3 region has 15 residues. Trimming pared 6 bases from V and 5 bases from J, leaving 19 bases between. CDR1 is MNHNS, CDR2 SASEGT, per germline. Diagnoses rested on clinical symptoms, serum thyroxine and TRAb, thyroid ultrasound and orbital computed tomography.

Material: blood. This TCR was recovered from a man in his forties or fifties with Graves' hyperthyroidism. The chain uses TRBV6-1 and TRBJ1-1; tentative D call: TRBD1 (5 bases). CDR3 bases: TGTGCCAGCAGGGACGGACTTCGGGGGTATACTGAAGCTTTCTTT. This codes for CASRDGLRGYTEAFF.